This T cell receptor beta chain was identified in a study of blood T cell repertoires in COVID-19. The germline CDR1 and CDR2 sequences are MNHEY and SVGEGT. The CDR3 has 14 amino acids. Germline trimming cut 5 bases from V and 4 bases from J; bases unmatched to any gene: 5. Method: immunoSEQ multiplex PCR; TCRdb's copy keeps in-frame clones and lacks some. The sample holds about 93,000 clones; 90% are singletons and the top ten take roughly 1.5%. J is TRBJ1-1 and V is TRBV6-2 or TRBV6-3; 9 bases agree with TRBD1. The sequence came from a human donor with active COVID-19. The donor label of this sample is uncertain. Sequencing input: peripheral blood. The CDR3 spells CASSQTGGSTEAFF. In nucleotides, the CDR3 is TGTGCCAGCAGTCAAACAGGGGGCTCCACTGAAGCTTTCTTT.